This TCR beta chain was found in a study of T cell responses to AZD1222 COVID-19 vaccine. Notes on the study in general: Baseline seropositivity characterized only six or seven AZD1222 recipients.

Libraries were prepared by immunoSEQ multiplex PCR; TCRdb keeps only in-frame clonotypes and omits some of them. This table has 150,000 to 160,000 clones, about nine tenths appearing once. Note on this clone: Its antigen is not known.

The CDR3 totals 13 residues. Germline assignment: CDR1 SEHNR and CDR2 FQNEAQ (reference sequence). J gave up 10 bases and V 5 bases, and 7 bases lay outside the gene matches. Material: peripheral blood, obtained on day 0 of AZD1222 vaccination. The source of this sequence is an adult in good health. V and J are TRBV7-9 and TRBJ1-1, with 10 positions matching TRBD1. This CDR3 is CASSPGTGAVAFF. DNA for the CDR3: TGTGCCAGCAGCCCCGGGACAGGGGCAGTAGCTTTCTTT.